The 10 T cell receptor beta chains below were found in one sample sequenced in a study of T cells after yellow fever vaccination. TCRdb reprocessed the 5' RACE reads via MiXCR and lists one record per CDR3 protein. The sample has a few hundred thousand distinct CDR3 sequences, 8.5% to 10% seen once. The sample was PBMCs, taken on the day of the first yellow fever vaccination. The source is a man aged 18 to 29 who received the YFV17D yellow fever vaccine.

This chain links TRBV25-1 with TRBJ2-3; 11 bases align to TRBD2. V lost 8 bases to trimming and J lost 6 bases; unmatched junction nucleotides: 13. CDR1 MGHDK and CDR2 SYGVNS come from the germline V gene. The CDR3 covers 16 residues. The CDR3 nucleotides read TGTGCCAGCGCTCAAGCATTGACTAGCGGGGTGGATACGCAGTATTTT. Translating gives CASAQALTSGVDTQYF.

The CDR3, as DNA: TGTGCCAGCAGCTCAAATAGGGGACAGGGGGATGCTGGCGAGCAGTACGTC. Translated, it gives CASSSNRGQGDAGEQYV. The chain has TRBV11-1 and TRBJ2-7, with 11 bases that match TRBD1. V shed 4 bases and J 6 bases; nucleotides not matched to a gene: 14. CDR3 length: 17 amino acids. CDR1 and CDR2 from the germline V gene are SGHAT and FQDESV (reference sequence).

Comment on this clonotype: Its ends do not fully match the called genes, so a read error is possible. The chain carries TRBV7-2 and TRBJ2-1, with D tentatively TRBD2 (6 bases). This CDR3 spans 15 amino acids. Per germline, CDR1 SGHTA and CDR2 FQGNSA. For the CDR3, the DNA is TGTGACAGCAGCTTAGGAGGGGCTAGCTCTCATGAGCAGTTCTTC. Translation: CDSSLGGASSHEQFF.

A few counts support this clonotype. This sequence joins TRBV20-1 and TRBJ2-6; TRBD1 might be the D (5 bases). V was cut by 3 bases and J by 0 bases, with 12 bases left in between. The germline gives CDR1 DFQATT, CDR2 SNEGSKA (reference sequence). This CDR3 contains 16 residues. This CDR3 is CSASSTGDSGANVLTF. CDR3 DNA sequence: TGCAGTGCTAGTAGTACAGGCGACTCTGGGGCCAACGTCCTGACTTTC.

The sample holds a few counts of this clonotype. This chain uses TRBV5-1 with TRBJ1-6; TRBD1 is a possible D gene (6 bases). CDR3 length: 15 amino acids. Trimming took off 0 bases at V and 7 bases at J, with 11 bases between the two ends. The germline V gene encodes CDR1 SGHRS and CDR2 YFSETQ. DNA for the CDR3: TGCGCCAGCAGCTTGGAGGGGGGCGTCAATTCACCCCTCCACTTT. It is translated as CASSLEGGVNSPLHF.

This clonotype appeared many times. This rearrangement joins TRBV6-2 or TRBV6-3 to TRBJ2-1; a possible D gene is TRBD1 (6 bases). Germline lookup yields CDR1 MNHEY and CDR2 SVGEGT. The V and J ends lost 5 bases and 7 bases respectively, with 9 bases between them. CDR3 size: 12 residues. The DNA of the CDR3 is TGTGCCAGCAGTCGGACAGCTAATGAGCAGTTCTTC. Translation: CASSRTANEQFF.

V and J are TRBV5-1 and TRBJ2-1, with D possibly TRBD1 on 6 matching bases. This CDR3 is built from 14 residues. Germline assignment: CDR1 SGHRS and CDR2 YFSETQ. V gave up 6 bases and J gave up 7 bases, with 17 bases separating them. In DNA form, the CDR3 reads TGCGCCAGCACCACTTCGTCACAGGGAAATGAGCAGTTCTTC. Protein product: CASTTSSQGNEQFF.

This clonotype was detected ten times or more. The chain recombines TRBV7-8 with TRBJ2-2; a weak D match, TRBD2 (6 bases). Trimming left V 5 bases short and J 7 bases short, with 20 bases between. CDR3 length equals 16 residues. Germline V gene sequence: CDR1 SGHVS, CDR2 FQNEAQ. CDR3 nucleotide sequence: TGTGCCAGCAGCCCTATAAGGAGGGGAAGGAGCGGGGAGCTGTTTTTT. This encodes CASSPIRRGRSGELFF.

This clonotype was picked up a small number of times. V is TRBV20-1 and J is TRBJ2-7; no clear D gene. With 3 bases removed from V and 2 bases from J, the gap between germline ends came to 14 bases. The CDR3 loop spans 14 amino acids. From germline, CDR1 is DFQATT and CDR2 SNEGSKA (reference sequence). DNA for the CDR3: TGCAGTGCTAGTGGGTCAGCCGATACCTACGAGCAGTACTTC. Translation: CSASGSADTYEQYF.

The rearrangement links TRBV28 to TRBJ2-3; D is ambiguous. The germline V gene encodes CDR1 MDHEN and CDR2 SYDVKM. This CDR3 is 15 amino acids long. V lost 6 bases and J lost 0, with 13 bases in between. CDR3 bases: TGTGCCAGCAGCCCCCCCTTGGGGAGCACAGATACGCAGTATTTT. Its protein is CASSPPLGSTDTQYF.